This is a list of T cell receptor beta chains from one sample in a study of control samples from healthy donors and cancer patients. Assay used: immunoSEQ multiplex PCR; TCRdb lists only in-frame clones, some missing. The sample holds some 120,000 clones, roughly nine tenths seen once. Sequenced material: PBMCs. These receptors were collected from a woman aged 50 to 60 with colorectal cancer. The CDR3 runs from the conserved cysteine through the conserved F or W. Each record gives: D gene, J gene, clone size, V gene, CDR3 protein, CDR3 DNA. D genes are given only for firm matches. Some rows mark clone size as missing; the rest say once, few, many or name a class of expanded clone.

d_gene: TRBD2
j_gene: TRBJ2-5
abundance: .
v_gene: TRBV10-1
CDR3aa: CASSESAGAKETQYF
CDR3nt: TGCGCCAGCAGTGAATCAGCGGGGGCAAAAGAGACCCAGTACTTC

d_gene: TRBD2
j_gene: TRBJ2-2
abundance: .
v_gene: TRBV5-1
CDR3aa: CASSPPLAGGYTGELFF
CDR3nt: TGCGCCAGCAGCCCTCCCCTAGCGGGGGGTTACACCGGGGAGCTGTTTTTT

d_gene: TRBD1
j_gene: TRBJ2-2
abundance: .
v_gene: TRBV10-3
CDR3aa: CAIGGDAGELFF
CDR3nt: TGTGCCATAGGGGGCGACGCCGGGGAGCTGTTTTTT

d_gene: .
j_gene: TRBJ1-2
abundance: .
v_gene: TRBV9
CDR3aa: CASESRLKDYTF
CDR3nt: TGTGCCAGCGAAAGCCGATTAAAAGACTACACCTTC

d_gene: .
j_gene: TRBJ2-7
abundance: .
v_gene: TRBV30
CDR3aa: CAWSGGFASYEQYF
CDR3nt: TGTGCCTGGAGCGGGGGCTTCGCATCCTACGAGCAGTACTTC

d_gene: TRBD2
j_gene: TRBJ2-1
abundance: .
v_gene: TRBV7-3
CDR3aa: CASSLAGYSYNEQFF
CDR3nt: TGTGCCAGCAGCCTAGCGGGGTACTCCTACAATGAGCAGTTCTTC

d_gene: TRBD1
j_gene: TRBJ1-1
abundance: .
v_gene: TRBV29-1
CDR3aa: CSVGDRENTEAFF
CDR3nt: TGCAGCGTTGGGGACAGGGAAAACACTGAAGCTTTCTTT

d_gene: .
j_gene: TRBJ1-1
abundance: .
v_gene: TRBV5-1
CDR3aa: CASSRTVNTEAFF
CDR3nt: TGCGCCAGCAGCCGGACAGTGAACACTGAAGCTTTCTTT

d_gene: .
j_gene: TRBJ1-4
abundance: once
v_gene: TRBV7-8
CDR3aa: CASSSDRLNEKLFF
CDR3nt: TGTGCCAGCAGCTCTGACAGACTTAATGAAAAACTGTTTTTT

d_gene: TRBD2
j_gene: TRBJ2-1
abundance: .
v_gene: TRBV10-2
CDR3aa: CASRTSGGNEQFF
CDR3nt: TGCGCCAGCAGGACTAGCGGGGGCAATGAGCAGTTCTTC

d_gene: TRBD1
j_gene: TRBJ2-7
abundance: .
v_gene: TRBV12-5
CDR3aa: CASGLEDRVIYEQYF
CDR3nt: TGTGCTAGTGGTTTGGAGGACAGGGTGATCTACGAGCAGTACTTC

d_gene: .
j_gene: TRBJ2-1
abundance: .
v_gene: TRBV7-2
CDR3aa: CASSPVGRHSYNEQFF
CDR3nt: TGTGCCAGCAGCCCCGTGGGAAGGCACTCCTACAATGAGCAGTTCTTC

d_gene: .
j_gene: TRBJ1-4
abundance: .
v_gene: TRBV29-1
CDR3aa: CSVDGGTHEKLFF
CDR3nt: TGCAGCGTGGACGGGGGAACCCATGAAAAACTGTTTTTT

d_gene: .
j_gene: TRBJ2-3
abundance: .
v_gene: TRBV14
CDR3aa: CASSPRLVDTQYF
CDR3nt: TGTGCCAGCAGCCCTCGGCTAGTGGATACGCAGTATTTT

d_gene: .
j_gene: TRBJ1-6
abundance: .
v_gene: TRBV7-9
CDR3aa: CASSPPRISPLHF
CDR3nt: TGTGCCAGCAGCCCCCCGAGGATTTCACCCCTCCACTTT

d_gene: .
j_gene: TRBJ1-2
abundance: .
v_gene: TRBV12-3/TRBV12-4
CDR3aa: CASGYRVRYGYTF
CDR3nt: TGTGCCAGCGGGTACAGGGTCCGCTATGGCTACACCTTC

d_gene: .
j_gene: TRBJ2-5
abundance: .
v_gene: TRBV5-6
CDR3aa: CASSAGTERAQYF
CDR3nt: TGTGCCAGCAGCGCTGGGACCGAGCGGGCCCAGTACTTC

d_gene: TRBD1
j_gene: TRBJ1-1
abundance: .
v_gene: TRBV6-4
CDR3aa: CASSDSTGDPQF
CDR3nt: TGTGCCAGCAGTGACTCGACAGGGGACCCCCAGTTT

d_gene: .
j_gene: TRBJ1-1
abundance: .
v_gene: TRBV10-3
CDR3aa: CAISVADNTEAFF
CDR3nt: TGTGCCATCAGTGTAGCGGACAACACTGAAGCTTTCTTT

d_gene: .
j_gene: TRBJ1-2
abundance: once
v_gene: TRBV9
CDR3aa: CASRGGSWKHGYTF
CDR3nt: TGTGCCAGCAGGGGGGGTTCCTGGAAGCATGGCTACACCTTC

d_gene: .
j_gene: TRBJ2-3
abundance: .
v_gene: TRBV5-1
CDR3aa: CASSVGPREADTQYF
CDR3nt: TGCGCCAGCAGCGTGGGACCCCGGGAAGCAGATACGCAGTATTTT

d_gene: TRBD1
j_gene: TRBJ1-1
abundance: .
v_gene: TRBV3-1/TRBV3-2
CDR3aa: CASSPGTGLEAFF
CDR3nt: TGTGCCAGCAGCCCTGGGACAGGGCTTGAAGCTTTCTTT

d_gene: .
j_gene: TRBJ1-6
abundance: .
v_gene: TRBV6-5
CDR3aa: CASSYRSSYNSPLHF
CDR3nt: TGTGCCAGCAGTTATCGTTCCTCCTATAATTCACCCCTCCACTTT

d_gene: TRBD1
j_gene: TRBJ1-1
abundance: .
v_gene: TRBV3-1/TRBV3-2
CDR3aa: CASNMDRAGTEAFF
CDR3nt: TGTGCCAGCAACATGGACAGGGCGGGAACTGAAGCTTTCTTT

d_gene: .
j_gene: TRBJ1-3
abundance: .
v_gene: TRBV2
CDR3aa: CASSARGNPDSGNTIYF
CDR3nt: TGTGCCAGCAGTGCGCGGGGGAACCCAGACTCTGGAAACACCATATATTTT

d_gene: .
j_gene: TRBJ2-6
abundance: .
v_gene: TRBV3-1/TRBV3-2
CDR3aa: CASSHARGAISGANVLTF
CDR3nt: TGTGCCAGCAGCCATGCCCGGGGCGCCATATCTGGGGCCAACGTCCTGACTTTC

d_gene: .
j_gene: TRBJ2-7
abundance: .
v_gene: TRBV2
CDR3aa: CASTGTAYGEQYF
CDR3nt: TGTGCCAGCACCGGGACTGCCTATGGGGAGCAGTACTTC

d_gene: .
j_gene: TRBJ2-2
abundance: few
v_gene: TRBV30
CDR3aa: CAWKNRMTANTGELFF
CDR3nt: TGTGCCTGGAAGAACCGTATGACAGCAAACACCGGGGAGCTGTTTTTT

d_gene: .
j_gene: TRBJ1-4
abundance: few
v_gene: TRBV14
CDR3aa: CASSQRPNNEKLFF
CDR3nt: TGTGCCAGCAGCCAACGGCCGAATAATGAAAAACTGTTTTTT

d_gene: TRBD1
j_gene: TRBJ1-3
abundance: .
v_gene: TRBV19
CDR3aa: CASSSQGAPENTIYF
CDR3nt: TGTGCCAGTAGTTCACAGGGGGCTCCTGAAAACACCATATATTTT

d_gene: TRBD1
j_gene: TRBJ2-7
abundance: .
v_gene: TRBV30
CDR3aa: CAWSTGGGEQYF
CDR3nt: TGTGCCTGGAGTACAGGGGGCGGCGAGCAGTACTTC

d_gene: TRBD2
j_gene: TRBJ2-7
abundance: .
v_gene: TRBV12-5
CDR3aa: CASGLVWGGSRQYEQYF
CDR3nt: TGTGCTAGTGGTTTGGTATGGGGGGGATCAAGACAATACGAGCAGTACTTC

d_gene: .
j_gene: TRBJ2-1
abundance: once
v_gene: TRBV7-6
CDR3aa: CASSLSPFSYNEQFF
CDR3nt: TGTGCCAGCAGCTTATCCCCGTTCTCCTACAATGAGCAGTTCTTC

d_gene: .
j_gene: TRBJ1-4
abundance: once
v_gene: TRBV7-2
CDR3aa: CASSVGDWDEKLFF
CDR3nt: TGTGCCAGCAGCGTGGGGGATTGGGATGAAAAACTGTTTTTT

d_gene: .
j_gene: TRBJ2-2
abundance: .
v_gene: TRBV20-1
CDR3aa: CSASDHRRGGTGELFF
CDR3nt: TGCAGTGCTAGTGATCACAGAAGGGGCGGCACCGGGGAGCTGTTTTTT

d_gene: .
j_gene: TRBJ1-5
abundance: .
v_gene: TRBV10-3
CDR3aa: CAISGAEGETSNQPQHF
CDR3nt: TGTGCCATCAGTGGGGCTGAGGGGGAAACCAGCAATCAGCCCCAGCATTTT

d_gene: .
j_gene: TRBJ2-3
abundance: .
v_gene: TRBV5-1
CDR3aa: CASSAGYTQYF
CDR3nt: TGCGCCAGCAGCGCCGGATATACGCAGTATTTT

d_gene: .
j_gene: TRBJ1-3
abundance: .
v_gene: TRBV7-9
CDR3aa: CASSAIGNTIYF
CDR3nt: TGTGCCAGCAGCGCAATTGGAAACACCATATATTTT

d_gene: .
j_gene: TRBJ1-2
abundance: .
v_gene: TRBV28
CDR3aa: CASRPMGGPNYGYTF
CDR3nt: TGTGCCAGCAGGCCAATGGGGGGCCCTAACTATGGCTACACCTTC

d_gene: TRBD2
j_gene: TRBJ2-1
abundance: .
v_gene: TRBV5-1
CDR3aa: CASKTSGGAYNEQFF
CDR3nt: TGCGCCAGCAAGACTAGCGGGGGGGCTTACAATGAGCAGTTCTTC

d_gene: .
j_gene: TRBJ2-3
abundance: .
v_gene: TRBV7-2
CDR3aa: CASSLRSGSDTQYF
CDR3nt: TGTGCCAGCAGCTTACGGAGCGGGTCCGATACGCAGTATTTT

d_gene: .
j_gene: TRBJ2-6
abundance: .
v_gene: TRBV11-1
CDR3aa: CASSGLSGGANVLTF
CDR3nt: TGTGCCAGCAGCGGGTTATCAGGGGGGGCCAACGTCCTGACTTTC

d_gene: .
j_gene: TRBJ2-1
abundance: .
v_gene: TRBV11-2
CDR3aa: CASSAGHLPYNEQFF
CDR3nt: TGTGCCAGCAGCGCAGGTCATTTACCTTACAATGAGCAGTTCTTC

d_gene: .
j_gene: TRBJ1-5
abundance: .
v_gene: TRBV5-8
CDR3aa: CASSLVGREPQHF
CDR3nt: TGTGCCAGCAGCTTGGTTGGGCGCGAGCCCCAGCATTTT

d_gene: .
j_gene: TRBJ1-2
abundance: .
v_gene: TRBV7-9
CDR3aa: CASSLSDGYTF
CDR3nt: TGTGCCAGCAGCTTATCGGATGGCTACACCTTC